The 21 T cell receptor beta chains given below trace back to one sample, sequenced in a study of shared clonotypes between healthy human individuals. TCRdb's copy holds only in-frame clones and misses some; the assay was immunoSEQ multiplex PCR. The repertoire holds some 800,000 clones, approximately 92% seen once, with more than 20% in the top ten. Naive CD8 populations comprised CD45RO-negative cells positively selected for CCR7, excluding terminally differentiated effector memory CD45RA+ cells. Material for sequencing was naive CD8+ T cells sorted from blood. The receptors shown here come from a man aged 25-40 years in good health.

Concerning this clone: The junction departs from germline at one end; a sequencing error may be responsible. V and J are TRBV11-2 and TRBJ2-1, with D perhaps TRBD1 or TRBD2 (5 bases each). This CDR3 contains 14 residues. The germline gives CDR1 SGHAT, CDR2 FQNNGV. This CDR3 reads CASSLEGSYNEQFF. The CDR3 DNA reads TGTGCCAGCAGTTTAGAGGGGTCCTACAATGAGCAGTTCTTC.

This clone has just one count. The V call is TRBV9, the J call TRBJ2-2, with D possibly matching TRBD1 (6 bases). This CDR3 is 14 amino acids long. V lost 5 bases and J lost 4, with 12 bases in between. Germline V lookup: CDR1 SGDLS, CDR2 YYNGEE. CDR3 region: CASRGQAATGELFF. In DNA, the CDR3 is TGTGCCAGCAGGGGACAAGCGGCCACCGGGGAGCTGTTTTTT.

The chain employs TRBV5-6 and TRBJ2-7; D might be TRBD1 (5 bases). The length of the CDR3 is 16 residues. Deletions cut 4 bases from V and 0 bases from J, with 17 bases between. Germline CDR1 and CDR2: SGHDT and YYEEEE. Here the CDR3 DNA reads TGTGCCAGCAGCCCACGACAGCCATCAAGCTCCTACGAGCAGTACTTC. Its translation is CASSPRQPSSSYEQYF.

The rearrangement uses TRBV19 and TRBJ2-1, with D perhaps matching TRBD1 (5 bases). V was shortened by 5 bases and J by 9 bases, with 14 bases between the two germline ends. The length of the CDR3 is 13 residues. The V gene's germline CDR1 is LNHDA and CDR2 SQIVND (reference sequence). The CDR3 protein is CASSYGQGREQFF. CDR3 DNA: TGTGCCAGTAGTTATGGGCAGGGCCGTGAGCAGTTCTTC.

The CDR3 bases are TGTGCCAGCTGCCTAGCGGGATTCAACGAGCAGTACTTC. Translated: CASCLAGFNEQYF. This chain connects TRBV11-2 to TRBJ2-7, with 9 bases aligning to TRBD2. CDR3 length: 13 amino acids. The germline gives CDR1 SGHAT, CDR2 FQNNGV. J lost 5 bases, V lost 8 bases, and 7 bases had no gene match.

The chain joins TRBV14 to TRBJ2-1; a possible D gene is TRBD2 (5 bases). This CDR3 region has 14 residues. CDR1 and CDR2 (germline): SGHDN, FVKESK. V lost 1 base to trimming and J lost 6 bases, with 10 bases between them. The CDR3 spells CASSQGGLSNEQFF. In DNA, the CDR3 is TGTGCCAGCAGCCAAGGAGGACTGAGCAATGAGCAGTTCTTC.

V usage is TRBV28 and J usage is TRBJ2-3, with 7 bases fitting TRBD2. The length of the CDR3 is 14 residues. Germline CDR1 reads MDHEN; CDR2 reads SYDVKM. V lost 2 bases, J lost 6 bases, and 5 bases stayed unmatched. CDR3 bases: TGTGCCAGCAGTTTAGGACTAGTAGGTGATACGCAGTATTTT. It codes for CASSLGLVGDTQYF.

V gene TRBV6-1 combines with J gene TRBJ2-1; D uncertain. There are 12 residues in the CDR3. Trimming removed 8 bases at V and 7 bases at J, with 12 bases between. Per germline, CDR1 MNHNS and CDR2 SASEGT. The CDR3 nucleotides are TGTGCCAGCGGGCAGGAAAGGAATGAGCAGTTCTTC. Translating gives CASGQERNEQFF.

The CDR3 reads CASSPGAGTDTQYF. DNA of the CDR3: TGTGCCAGCAGCCCAGGGGCTGGCACAGATACGCAGTATTTT. This chain links TRBV7-2 with TRBJ2-3; perhaps TRBD1 as D (6 bases). Germline CDR1 SGHTA, CDR2 FQGNSA. V gave up 5 bases and J gave up 1 base, with 10 bases separating them. The CDR3 runs to 14 residues.

This clone was detected a few times. The V call is TRBV2, the J call TRBJ2-4; TRBD2 agrees at 10 bases. Germline loops: CDR1 SNHLY, CDR2 FYNNEI. Trimming removed 7 bases from V and 6 bases from J; junction bases left unmatched: 0. The CDR3 extends over 12 amino acids. CDR3 in DNA: TGTGCCAGCAAGCGGGAGGGAAACATTCAGTACTTC. Translating it yields CASKREGNIQYF.

The chain links TRBV14 to TRBJ2-5, with D possibly matching TRBD2 (6 bases). The germline V gene encodes CDR1 SGHDN and CDR2 FVKESK. The germline V and J ends were trimmed by 4 bases and 0 bases, with 9 bases remaining between them. The CDR3 is 14 residues long. The CDR3 coding sequence is TGTGCCAGCAGCCCTCGGGGGTACCAAGAGACCCAGTACTTC. Amino acid sequence: CASSPRGYQETQYF.

The table lists this clone with a count of one. V and J are TRBV7-9 and TRBJ2-7; D is unresolved. Germline CDR1 reads SEHNR; CDR2 reads FQNEAQ (reference sequence). V shed 4 bases and J shed 3 bases, with 7 bases lying between them. This CDR3 region has 12 residues. CDR3 region: CASSSHSYEQYF. The CDR3 DNA sequence: TGTGCCAGCAGCTCCCACAGCTACGAGCAGTACTTC.

The chain couples TRBV10-1 to TRBJ2-7, with D unresolved. Trimming removed 8 bases at V and 2 bases at J, with 16 bases between. Germline V gene sequence: CDR1 WNHNN, CDR2 SYGVQD (reference sequence). The CDR3 is 14 residues long. As DNA, the CDR3 is TGCGCCAGCTCAGTCGTAGGAAGAACCTACGAGCAGTACTTC. Translating it yields CASSVVGRTYEQYF.

This chain joins TRBV7-8 and TRBJ2-7, with 14 bases fitting TRBD2. Germline V gene sequence: CDR1 SGHVS, CDR2 FQNEAQ. V was pared by 4 bases and J by 3 bases, with 8 bases of the junction left unmatched. This CDR3 has 17 amino acids. The CDR3 region has the DNA TGTGCCAGCAGCTGGGGGACTAGCGGGAGTAGAGGCTACGAGCAGTACTTC. Translation gives CASSWGTSGSRGYEQYF.

V usage is TRBV16 and J usage is TRBJ2-1; D gene uncertain. This CDR3 has 14 amino acids. Germline V lookup: CDR1 KGHSY, CDR2 FQNENV. V shed 0 bases and J shed 4 bases, with 7 bases lying between them. CDR3 loop: CASSQSRSYNEQFF. The CDR3 region has the DNA TGTGCCAGCAGCCAATCGCGAAGTTACAATGAGCAGTTCTTC. The whole variable domain, remainder taken from reference TRBV16 and TRBJ2-1, is GEEVAQTPKHLVRGEGQKAKLYCAPIKGHSYVFWYQQVLKNEFKFLISFQNENVFDETGMPKERFSAKCLPNSPCSLEIQATKLEDSAVYFCASSQSRSYNEQFFGPGTRLTVL.

J is TRBJ2-7 and V is TRBV10-3; D gene ambiguous. The CDR3 runs 13 residues. Trimming left V 7 bases short and J 3 bases short, with 13 bases between. Per germline, CDR1 ENHRY and CDR2 SYGVKD. CDR3 bases: TGTGCCATCACGGCCGATTTCGGCTACGAGCAGTACTTC. It specifies CAITADFGYEQYF.

The chain has TRBV2 and TRBJ1-6; D perhaps matches TRBD1 (6 bases). Germline V gene data show CDR1 as SNHLY and CDR2 as FYNNEI. The length of the CDR3 is 15 residues. V lost 3 bases to trimming and J lost 7 bases, with 13 bases between them. The CDR3 nucleotides read TGTGCCAGCAGTGATGGTCACAGGGTAAATTCACCCCTCCACTTT. This gives the protein CASSDGHRVNSPLHF.

This chain uses TRBV28 with TRBJ2-2, with D possibly being TRBD1 (6 bases). V was cut by 6 bases and J by 5 bases, with 19 bases left in between. This CDR3 region has 16 residues. CDR1 is MDHEN, CDR2 SYDVKM, per germline. Written as DNA, the CDR3 is TGTGCCAGCAGCCCTCTCGGGACATTTTTAACCGGGGAGCTGTTTTTT. This sequence encodes CASSPLGTFLTGELFF.

In regard to this clone: Within the sample, other DNA sequences also encode this same CDR3. The J gene is TRBJ2-7, the V gene TRBV5-4; D ambiguous. Trimming left V 2 bases short and J 5 bases short, with 8 bases between. CDR3 length: 12 residues. Germline CDR1 SGHNT, CDR2 YYREEE (reference sequence). The CDR3 DNA follows: TGTGCCAGCAGCTTAGTGGGGAACGAGCAGTACTTC. Its protein is CASSLVGNEQYF.

This clone was seen a few times. The V and J genes are TRBV29-1 and TRBJ1-1, with D maybe TRBD1 (6 bases). V was pared by 2 bases and J by 4 bases, with 14 bases between. This CDR3 is 14 amino acids long. Germline lookup yields CDR1 SQVTM and CDR2 ANQGSEA. CDR3 coding DNA: TGCAGCGTTGAACTGGTGGGGGCCGGCACTGAAGCTTTCTTT. Amino acids: CSVELVGAGTEAFF.

The chain links TRBV29-1 to TRBJ2-3, with a weak D call TRBD2 (6 bases). Deletions cut 1 base from V and 5 bases from J, with 7 bases between. This CDR3 is 12 amino acids long. In germline, CDR1 is SQVTM, CDR2 ANQGSEA. CDR3 coding DNA: TGCAGCGTTGAAGCGGGAGTAGATACGCAGTATTTT. Its protein product is CSVEAGVDTQYF.